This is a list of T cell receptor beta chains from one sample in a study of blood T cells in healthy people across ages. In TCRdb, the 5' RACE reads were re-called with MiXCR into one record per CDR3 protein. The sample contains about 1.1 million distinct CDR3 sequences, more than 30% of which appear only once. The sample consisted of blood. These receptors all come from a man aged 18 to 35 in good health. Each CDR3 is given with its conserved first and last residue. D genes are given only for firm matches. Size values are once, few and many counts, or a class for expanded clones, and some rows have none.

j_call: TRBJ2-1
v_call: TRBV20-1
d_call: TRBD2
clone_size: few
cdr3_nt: TGCAGTGCTAGGCCCAGCGGGGGAGACTACAATGAGCAGTTCTTC
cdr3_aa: CSARPSGGDYNEQFF

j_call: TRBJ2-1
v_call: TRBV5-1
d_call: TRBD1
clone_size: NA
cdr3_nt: TGCGCCAGCAGGACAGGGAAGTACAATGAGCAGTTCTTC
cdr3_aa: CASRTGKYNEQFF

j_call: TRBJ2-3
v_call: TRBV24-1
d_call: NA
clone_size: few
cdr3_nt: TGTGCCACCAGTGTGGGGCGGGGAAGCACAGATACGCAGTATTTT
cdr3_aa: CATSVGRGSTDTQYF

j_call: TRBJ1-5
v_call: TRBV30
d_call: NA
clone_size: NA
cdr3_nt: TGTGCCTGGAGTGCAGGGTACAATCAGCCCCAGCATTTT
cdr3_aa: CAWSAGYNQPQHF

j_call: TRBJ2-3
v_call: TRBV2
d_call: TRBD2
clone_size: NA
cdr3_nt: TGTGCCAGCAGTGACACGGGGGGGGGCACAGATACGCAGTATTTT
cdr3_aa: CASSDTGGGTDTQYF

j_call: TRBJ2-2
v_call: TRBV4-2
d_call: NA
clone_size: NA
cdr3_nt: TGTGCCAGCAGCCAAGGGACCCTCAGGGACACCGGGGAGCTGTTTTTT
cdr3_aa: CASSQGTLRDTGELFF

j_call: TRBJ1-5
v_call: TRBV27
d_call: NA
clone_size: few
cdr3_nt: TGTGCCAGCAGTTTAAAGGCGGGACCTAGCAATCAGCCCCAGCATTTT
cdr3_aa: CASSLKAGPSNQPQHF

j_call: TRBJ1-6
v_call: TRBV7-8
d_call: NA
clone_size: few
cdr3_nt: TGTGCCAGCAGCCCCTCAAGGATATCCCTAAATTCACCCCTCCACTTT
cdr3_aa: CASSPSRISLNSPLHF

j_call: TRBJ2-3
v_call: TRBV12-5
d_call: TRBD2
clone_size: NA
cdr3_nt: TGTGCTAGTGGTTTGTCCCCGGGACTAGCCACAGATACGCAGTATTTT
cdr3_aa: CASGLSPGLATDTQYF

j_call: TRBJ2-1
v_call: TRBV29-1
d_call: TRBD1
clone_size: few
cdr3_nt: TGCAGCGTTGAATCGGGACAGGGGAAACACAATGAGCAGTTCTTC
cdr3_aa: CSVESGQGKHNEQFF

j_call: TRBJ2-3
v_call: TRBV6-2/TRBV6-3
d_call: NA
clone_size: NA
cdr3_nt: TGTGCCAGCAGTTATACCTCAGATACGCAGTATTTT
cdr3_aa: CASSYTSDTQYF

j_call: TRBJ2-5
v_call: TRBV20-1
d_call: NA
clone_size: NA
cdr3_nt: TGCAGTGCTAGAGACCGGGACTCATACCTGAATGAGCAGTACTTC
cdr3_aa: CSARDRDSYLNEQYF

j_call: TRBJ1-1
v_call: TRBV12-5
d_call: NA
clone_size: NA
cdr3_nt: TGTGCTAGTGGTTTAGGCGGGGTTGATGAAGCTTTCTTT
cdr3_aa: CASGLGGVDEAFF

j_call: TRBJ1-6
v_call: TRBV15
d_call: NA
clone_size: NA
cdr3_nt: TGTGCCACCAGCAGAGACCCCGGTTCACCCCTCCACTTT
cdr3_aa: CATSRDPGSPLHF

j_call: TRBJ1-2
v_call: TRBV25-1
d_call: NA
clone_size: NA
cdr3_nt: TGTGCCAGCAGTTTCGGGGTCCGTGGCTACACCTTC
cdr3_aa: CASSFGVRGYTF

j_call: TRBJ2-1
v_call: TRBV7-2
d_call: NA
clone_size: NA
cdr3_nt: TGTGCCAGCAGCTTAAGATCAAACGATGAGCAGTTCTTC
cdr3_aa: CASSLRSNDEQFF

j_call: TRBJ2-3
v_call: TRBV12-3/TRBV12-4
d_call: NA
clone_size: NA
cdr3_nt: TGTGCCAGCACTTCTCGAGCGGGCCTTGGCACAGATACGCAGTATTTT
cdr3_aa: CASTSRAGLGTDTQYF

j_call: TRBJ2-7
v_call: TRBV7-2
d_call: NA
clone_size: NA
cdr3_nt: TGTGCCAGCAGCTTAGGGTGGGGCGGATCCTACAATGAGCAGTACTTC
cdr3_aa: CASSLGWGGSYNEQYF

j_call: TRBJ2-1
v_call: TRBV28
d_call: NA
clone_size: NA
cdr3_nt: TGTGCCAGCATCCCTCAAGGGGACAATGAGCAGTTCTTC
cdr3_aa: CASIPQGDNEQFF

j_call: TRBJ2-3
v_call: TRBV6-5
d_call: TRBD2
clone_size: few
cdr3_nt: TGTGCCAGCAGTCCCGAGGGACTACCCACAGATACGCAGTATTTT
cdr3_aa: CASSPEGLPTDTQYF

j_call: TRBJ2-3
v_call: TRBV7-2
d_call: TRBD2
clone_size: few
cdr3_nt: TGTGCCAGCAGCGCTTCTAGCGGCCCAGATACGCAGTATTTT
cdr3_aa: CASSASSGPDTQYF

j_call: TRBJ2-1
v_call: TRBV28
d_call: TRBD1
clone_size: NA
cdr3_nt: TGTGCCAGCAGTTTTGGGGGACAGGGGGCGGTTGAGCAGTTCTTC
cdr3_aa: CASSFGGQGAVEQFF

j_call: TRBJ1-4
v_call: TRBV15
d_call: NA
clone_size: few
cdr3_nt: TGTGCCACCAGCAGAGTCAGGGTAGTTGAAAAACTGTTTTTT
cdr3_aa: CATSRVRVVEKLFF

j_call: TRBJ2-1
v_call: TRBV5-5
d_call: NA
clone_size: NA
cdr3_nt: TGTGCCAGCAGCCGGTCGGGGGACAGTCATGGTGAGCAGTTCTTC
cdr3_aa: CASSRSGDSHGEQFF

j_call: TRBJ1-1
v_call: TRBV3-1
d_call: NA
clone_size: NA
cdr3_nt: TGTGCCAGCAGCCAAGTTGGGATGGATACTGAAGCTTTCTTT
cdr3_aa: CASSQVGMDTEAFF

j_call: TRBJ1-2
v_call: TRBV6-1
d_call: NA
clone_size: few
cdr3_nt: TGTGCCAGCAGTGAAAATGGACAGTATGGCTACACCTTC
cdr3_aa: CASSENGQYGYTF

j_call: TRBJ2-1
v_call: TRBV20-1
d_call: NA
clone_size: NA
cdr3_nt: TGCAGTGCTGTACAGGGAGAACTAAATGAGCAGTTCTTC
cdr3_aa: CSAVQGELNEQFF

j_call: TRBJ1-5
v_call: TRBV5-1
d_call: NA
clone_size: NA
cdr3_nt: TGCGCCAGCAGCCTGGGTTCGGGAAGAGGCGATCAGCCCCAGCATTTT
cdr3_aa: CASSLGSGRGDQPQHF

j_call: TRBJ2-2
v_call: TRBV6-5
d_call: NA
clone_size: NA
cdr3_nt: TGTGCCAGCCGGCTCTCCGACGGGTTCACCGGGGAGCTGTTTTTT
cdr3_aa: CASRLSDGFTGELFF

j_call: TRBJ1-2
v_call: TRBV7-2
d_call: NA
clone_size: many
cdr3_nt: TGTGCCAGCAGCTTAGTTAGTACGGACTATGGCTACACCTTC
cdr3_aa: CASSLVSTDYGYTF

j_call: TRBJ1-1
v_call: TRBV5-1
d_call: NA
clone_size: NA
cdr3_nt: TGCGCCAGCAGCTTCGGCAGGGCCGGCGCTGAAGCTTTCTTT
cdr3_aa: CASSFGRAGAEAFF

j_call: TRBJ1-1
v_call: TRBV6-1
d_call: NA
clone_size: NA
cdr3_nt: TGTGCCAGCAGCCTCACACCCGACAGCAATGAGGAAGCTTTCTTT
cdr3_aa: CASSLTPDSNEEAFF

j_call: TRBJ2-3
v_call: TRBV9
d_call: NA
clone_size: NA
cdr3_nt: TGTGCCAGCAGCGCAGGGGGGTCGGGGACAGATACGCAGTATTTT
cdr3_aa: CASSAGGSGTDTQYF

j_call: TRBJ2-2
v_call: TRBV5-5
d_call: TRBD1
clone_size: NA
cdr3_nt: TGTGCCAGCAGGGCCACAGGGGGTCTGAACACCGGGGAGCTGTTTTTT
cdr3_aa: CASRATGGLNTGELFF

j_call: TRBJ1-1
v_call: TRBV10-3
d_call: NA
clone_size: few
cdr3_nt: TGTGCCATCAGTGGGAGGGAGGGGGTTTCGAACACTGAAGCTTTCTTT
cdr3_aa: CAISGREGVSNTEAFF

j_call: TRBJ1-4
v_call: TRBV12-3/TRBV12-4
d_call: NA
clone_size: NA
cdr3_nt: TGTGCCAGCAGTTTAGAGAATGAAAAACTGTTTTTT
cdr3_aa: CASSLENEKLFF

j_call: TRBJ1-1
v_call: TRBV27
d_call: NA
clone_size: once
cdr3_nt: TGTGCCAGCAGTCCGCAGTCCCGTTTCACTGAAGCTTTCTTT
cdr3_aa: CASSPQSRFTEAFF

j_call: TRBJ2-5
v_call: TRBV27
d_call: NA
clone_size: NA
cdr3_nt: TGTGCCAGCAGACGAGACAGGTGGACCCAGTACTTC
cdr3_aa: CASRRDRWTQYF

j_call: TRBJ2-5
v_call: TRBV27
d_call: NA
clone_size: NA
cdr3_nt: TGTGCCAGCAGTGCCATCCCTTCAGGGGAAGAAGAGACCCAGTACTTC
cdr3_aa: CASSAIPSGEEETQYF

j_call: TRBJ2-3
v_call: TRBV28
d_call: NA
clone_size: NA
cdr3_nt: TGTGCCAGCAGTCCCCTTCGGTTGACAGATATGCAGTATTTT
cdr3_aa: CASSPLRLTDMQYF

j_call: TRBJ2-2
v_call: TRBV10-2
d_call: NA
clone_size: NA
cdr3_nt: TGCGCCAGCAGGGGATGGAACACCGGGGAGCTGTTTTTT
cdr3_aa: CASRGWNTGELFF

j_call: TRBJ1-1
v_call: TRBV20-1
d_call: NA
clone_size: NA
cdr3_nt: TGCAGTGCTAGAGACCCAACGGGGATGTACACTGAAGCTTTCTTT
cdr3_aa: CSARDPTGMYTEAFF

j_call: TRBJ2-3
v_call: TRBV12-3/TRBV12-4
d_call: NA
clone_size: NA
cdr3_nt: TGTGCCAGCAGTGGAGCCCTTGGAGCAGATACGCAGTATTTT
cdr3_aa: CASSGALGADTQYF

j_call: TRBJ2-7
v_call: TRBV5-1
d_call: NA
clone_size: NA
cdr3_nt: TGCGCCAGCAGCTTGGCTACAGAGGGTGAGCAGTACTTC
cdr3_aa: CASSLATEGEQYF

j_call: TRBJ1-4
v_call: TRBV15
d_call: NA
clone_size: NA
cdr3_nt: TGTGCCACCAGCAGAGGTAGTGGCTCTTTGGGAAAACTGTTTTTT
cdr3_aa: CATSRGSGSLGKLFF

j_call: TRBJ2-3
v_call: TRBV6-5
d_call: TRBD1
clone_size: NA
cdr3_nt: TGTGCCAGCAGACGCTACAGGGGGACAGATACGCGGTATTTT
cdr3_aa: CASRRYRGTDTRYF

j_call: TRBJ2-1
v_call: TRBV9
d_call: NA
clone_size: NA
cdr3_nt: TGTGCCAGCAGCGGACTCGGAGGACTGGTCCCCAATGAGCAGTTCTTC
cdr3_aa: CASSGLGGLVPNEQFF

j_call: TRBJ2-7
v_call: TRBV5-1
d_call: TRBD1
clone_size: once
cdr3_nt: TGCGCCAGCAGCTTGTATCGGACAGGGTCAGTGGACGAGCAGTACTTC
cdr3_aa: CASSLYRTGSVDEQYF

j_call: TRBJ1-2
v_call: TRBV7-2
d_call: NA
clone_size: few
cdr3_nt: TGTGCCAGCAGCCGACCCGGACCAAGCCATTATGGCTACACCTTC
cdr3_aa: CASSRPGPSHYGYTF

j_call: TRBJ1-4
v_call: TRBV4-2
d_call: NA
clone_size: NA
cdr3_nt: TGTGCCAGCAGCCAAGCGGCCGGCAGGGTCTACCTAGGGGCAACTAATGAAAAACTGTTTTTT
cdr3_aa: CASSQAAGRVYLGATNEKLFF

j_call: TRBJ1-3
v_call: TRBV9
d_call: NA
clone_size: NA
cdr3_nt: TGTGCCAGCAGCTCAGACGACGGACACCCCAGATACACCATATATTTT
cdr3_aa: CASSSDDGHPRYTIYF

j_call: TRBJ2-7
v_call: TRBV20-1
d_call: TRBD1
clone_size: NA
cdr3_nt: TGCAGTGCTAGAAAGGAGACAGGGCCTTCCTACGAGCAGTACTTC
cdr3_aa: CSARKETGPSYEQYF

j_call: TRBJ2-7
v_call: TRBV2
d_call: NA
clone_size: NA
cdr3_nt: TGTGCCAGCAGTGAAAGGAGTGTCTACGAGCAGTACTTC
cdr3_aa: CASSERSVYEQYF